The rows below give T cell receptor beta chains drawn from one sample of a study of control samples from healthy donors and cancer patients. Method: immunoSEQ multiplex PCR; TCRdb's copy keeps in-frame clones and lacks some. Of hundreds of thousands of clones in the sample, approximately 80% were seen once. The material sequenced was PBMCs. The receptors originated from a woman aged 55-70 years with lung cancer. The CDR3 runs from the conserved cysteine through the conserved F or W. Fields, in order: J gene, V gene, D gene, clone size, CDR3 protein, CDR3 DNA. D genes are given only for firm matches. Size is omitted from some rows. Given values are once, few, many or a class for expanded clones.

>TRBJ1-2|TRBV14|.|.
CASSPSWGVGYGYTF
TGTGCCAGCAGCCCCAGTTGGGGGGTAGGCTATGGCTACACCTTC
>TRBJ2-7|TRBV6-1|.|.
CASSEVFSSYEQYF
TGTGCCAGCAGTGAAGTCTTTAGCTCCTACGAGCAGTACTTC
>TRBJ1-6|TRBV19|.|.
CASSRRAGGDSPLHF
TGTGCCAGTAGCCGACGGGCCGGGGGAGATTCACCCCTCCACTTT
>TRBJ1-1|TRBV29-1|.|once
CSLWDPTGAEAFF
TGCAGCCTCTGGGACCCCACTGGGGCTGAAGCTTTCTTT
>TRBJ2-4|TRBV6-6|TRBD1|few
CASSPLPGQGASANIQYF
TGTGCCAGCAGTCCACTACCGGGACAGGGAGCTTCTGCGAACATTCAGTACTTC
>TRBJ2-2|TRBV19|.|.
CASSINGQSGELFF
TGTGCCAGTAGTATAAACGGGCAATCCGGGGAGCTGTTTTTT
>TRBJ2-7|TRBV9|.|.
CASSVGTGDEQYF
TGTGCCAGCAGCGTAGGGACGGGAGACGAGCAGTACTTC
>TRBJ2-7|TRBV21-1|.|.
CASKGWGLAGASYEQYF
TGTGCCAGCAAAGGATGGGGACTAGCGGGGGCCTCCTACGAGCAGTACTTC
>TRBJ2-7|TRBV3-1/TRBV3-2|.|.
CASSEATQGNEQYF
TGTGCCAGCAGCGAGGCCACACAGGGAAACGAGCAGTACTTC
>TRBJ1-4|TRBV2|TRBD1|few
CASSVGQGRSEKLFF
TGTGCCAGCAGTGTAGGACAGGGGCGCTCGGAAAAACTGTTTTTT
>TRBJ1-1|TRBV5-4|TRBD1|.
CASSLAPGQEGTEAFF
TGTGCCAGCAGCTTGGCCCCTGGACAGGAAGGGACTGAAGCTTTCTTT
>TRBJ2-5|TRBV7-3|TRBD1|.
CASSLGTGRETQYF
TGTGCCAGCAGCTTAGGGACAGGACGGGAGACCCAGTACTTC
>TRBJ1-2|TRBV28|.|.
CASSLDSYGYTF
TGTGCCAGCAGTTTGGACAGCTATGGCTACACCTTC
>TRBJ2-1|TRBV28|.|.
CASTLLSSYNEQFF
TGTGCCAGCACTCTGCTTAGCTCCTACAATGAGCAGTTCTTC
>TRBJ1-3|TRBV6-5|.|.
CASWGPGNTIYF
TGTGCCAGCTGGGGTCCGGGAAACACCATATATTTT
>TRBJ1-1|TRBV4-1|.|.
CASSQEGRDGTEAFF
TGCGCCAGCAGCCAAGAAGGCAGGGATGGCACTGAAGCTTTCTTT
>TRBJ1-2|TRBV6-5|TRBD1|few
CASSLTGWGYGYTF
TGTGCCAGCAGCCTGACAGGGTGGGGCTATGGCTACACCTTC
>TRBJ1-5|TRBV28|.|.
CASSLGGQPQHF
TGTGCCAGCAGTTTAGGTGGGCAGCCCCAGCATTTT
>TRBJ2-5|TRBV14|TRBD2|once
CASSPLTGGYQETQYF
TGTGCCAGCAGCCCTCTAACGGGAGGATACCAAGAGACCCAGTACTTC
>TRBJ1-2|TRBV28|.|.
CASSSGGGRGYGYTF
TGTGCCAGCAGTTCTGGGGGGGGAAGGGGCTATGGCTACACCTTC
>TRBJ2-7|TRBV7-2|TRBD2|few
CASNDPSGDYEQYF
TGTGCCAGCAACGACCCCAGCGGGGACTACGAGCAGTACTTC
>TRBJ2-2|TRBV5-5|.|.
CASSLTGTGELFF
TGTGCCAGCAGCTTGACAGGGACCGGGGAGCTGTTTTTT
>TRBJ1-2|TRBV7-9|.|.
CASSWGADGYTF
TGTGCCAGCAGCTGGGGGGCAGATGGCTACACCTTC
>TRBJ2-7|TRBV5-6|.|.
CASSWGYYSYEQYF
TGTGCCAGCAGCTGGGGGTATTACTCATACGAGCAGTACTTC
>TRBJ2-3|TRBV30|TRBD1|.
CAWSTQGAPDTQYF
TGTGCCTGGAGCACACAGGGGGCCCCAGATACGCAGTATTTT
>TRBJ2-4|TRBV2|TRBD1|.
CASSVDRGDIQYF
TGTGCCAGCAGTGTTGACAGGGGAGACATTCAGTACTTC
>TRBJ1-3|TRBV5-1|.|few
CASSTGTASGNTIYF
TGCGCCAGCAGCACCGGGACTGCCTCTGGAAACACCATATATTTT
>TRBJ1-2|TRBV5-6|TRBD1|.
CASSLFDRGHGYTF
TGTGCCAGCAGCCTATTCGACAGGGGGCATGGCTACACCTTC
>TRBJ2-3|TRBV9|.|.
CASSVSPARGKGDTQYF
TGTGCCAGCAGCGTAAGCCCGGCCAGGGGCAAAGGCGATACGCAGTATTTT
>TRBJ1-1|TRBV7-8|.|.
CASSPRVLNTEAFF
TGTGCCAGCAGCCCGAGAGTATTGAACACTGAAGCTTTCTTT
>TRBJ1-6|TRBV5-4|.|.
CASSLDGTEYSPLHF
TGTGCCAGCAGCTTGGATGGGACTGAGTATTCACCCCTCCACTTT
>TRBJ1-5|TRBV3-1/TRBV3-2|.|.
CASSQLGGGMLGQPQHF
TGTGCCAGCAGCCAGTTGGGTGGGGGGATGTTAGGTCAGCCCCAGCATTTT
>TRBJ2-3|TRBV21-1|.|.
CASSITSGGAADTQYF
TGTGCCAGCAGCATAACTAGCGGGGGGGCCGCAGATACGCAGTATTTT
>TRBJ2-1|TRBV4-2|.|.
CASSQDWRRWGHNEQFF
TGTGCCAGCAGCCAAGATTGGCGTAGGTGGGGACACAATGAGCAGTTCTTC
>TRBJ1-4|TRBV6-5|.|.
CASSYEGDGEKLFF
TGTGCCAGCAGTTATGAGGGGGATGGTGAAAAACTGTTTTTT
>TRBJ2-1|TRBV9|.|.
CASTGEIQASSYNEQFF
TGTGCCAGCACCGGAGAGATACAGGCGAGCTCCTACAATGAGCAGTTCTTC
>TRBJ2-6|TRBV5-1|.|.
CASSSGSGANVLTF
TGCGCCAGCAGCTCAGGCTCTGGGGCCAACGTCCTGACTTTC
>TRBJ1-2|TRBV3-1/TRBV3-2|TRBD1|once
CASSQAGIGTGVGYTF
TGTGCCAGCAGCCAAGCAGGTATAGGGACAGGGGTTGGCTACACCTTC
>TRBJ2-1|TRBV19|.|.
CASSIVPHNEQFF
TGTGCCAGTAGTATAGTCCCCCACAATGAGCAGTTCTTC
>TRBJ1-1|TRBV27|.|.
CASSARGNTEAFF
TGTGCCAGCAGTGCCAGGGGGAACACTGAAGCTTTCTTT
>TRBJ2-5|TRBV5-1|.|.
CASSPQGTEQETQYF
TGCGCCAGCAGCCCCCAGGGTACAGAGCAAGAGACCCAGTACTTC
>TRBJ2-3|TRBV4-1|TRBD2|once
CASSQGAGEGWDTQYF
TGCGCCAGCAGCCAAGGAGCGGGGGAGGGTTGGGATACGCAGTATTTT
>TRBJ2-7|TRBV5-1|TRBD2|.
CASSQGEIAGSEQYF
TGCGCCAGCAGCCAAGGGGAGATAGCGGGGTCCGAGCAGTACTTC
>TRBJ2-5|TRBV5-1|.|.
CASSLAPGGGGETQYF
TGCGCCAGCAGCTTGGCGCCAGGGGGAGGAGGAGAGACCCAGTACTTC
>TRBJ1-5|TRBV28|TRBD1|.
CASRSVQGAAQPQHF
TGTGCCAGCAGATCTGTACAGGGGGCGGCTCAGCCCCAGCATTTT
>TRBJ2-7|TRBV5-6|TRBD2|few
CASSLLGSGGYYEQYF
TGTGCCAGCAGCCTCCTGGGTAGCGGGGGTTACTACGAGCAGTACTTC
>TRBJ1-1|TRBV18|.|few
CASSPGGLQEAFF
TGTGCCAGCTCACCAGGGGGGTTACAAGAAGCTTTCTTT
>TRBJ1-5|TRBV30|TRBD1|.
CAWSDQGGQPQHF
TGTGCCTGGAGTGACCAGGGGGGACAGCCCCAGCATTTT
>TRBJ1-1|TRBV2|TRBD1|few
CARSRGPAEAFF
TGTGCCAGAAGCAGGGGGCCCGCTGAAGCTTTCTTT
>TRBJ2-1|TRBV2|.|.
CASSGVNEQFF
TGTGCCAGCAGTGGGGTGAATGAGCAGTTCTTC
>TRBJ2-7|TRBV3-1/TRBV3-2|.|.
CASSPRGPYEQYF
TGTGCCAGCAGCCCCCGGGGTCCCTACGAGCAGTACTTC